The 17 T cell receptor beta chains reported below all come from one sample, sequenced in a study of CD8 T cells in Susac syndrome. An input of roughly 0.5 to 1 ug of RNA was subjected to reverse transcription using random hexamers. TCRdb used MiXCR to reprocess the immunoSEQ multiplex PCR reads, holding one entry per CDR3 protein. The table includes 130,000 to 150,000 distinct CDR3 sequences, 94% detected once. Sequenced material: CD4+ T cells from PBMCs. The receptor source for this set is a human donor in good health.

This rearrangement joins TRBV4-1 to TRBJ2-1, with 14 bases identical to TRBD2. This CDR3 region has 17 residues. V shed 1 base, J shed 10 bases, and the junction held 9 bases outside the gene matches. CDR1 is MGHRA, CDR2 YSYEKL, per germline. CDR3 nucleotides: TGCGCCAGCAGCCAAGCGGAGGGACTAGCGGGAGTTGACGAGCAGTTCTTC. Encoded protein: CASSQAEGLAGVDEQFF.

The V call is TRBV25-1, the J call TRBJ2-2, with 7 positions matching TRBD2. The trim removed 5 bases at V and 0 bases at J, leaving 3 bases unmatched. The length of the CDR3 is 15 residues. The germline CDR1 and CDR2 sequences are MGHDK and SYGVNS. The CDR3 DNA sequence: TGTGCCAGCAGTCCAGCGGGAACGAACACCGGGGAGCTGTTTTTT. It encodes CASSPAGTNTGELFF.

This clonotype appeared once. CDR3 coding DNA: TGTGCCTGGAGTGCCGGACTAGCGGGAGGGAATGAGCAGTTCTTC. Encoded protein: CAWSAGLAGGNEQFF. The V call is TRBV30, the J call TRBJ2-1; 15 bases align to TRBD2. The J segment lost 7 bases and the V segment lost 1 base, leaving 2 bases of the junction unmatched. CDR1 is GTSNPN, CDR2 SVGIG, per germline (reference sequence). This CDR3 comprises 15 residues.

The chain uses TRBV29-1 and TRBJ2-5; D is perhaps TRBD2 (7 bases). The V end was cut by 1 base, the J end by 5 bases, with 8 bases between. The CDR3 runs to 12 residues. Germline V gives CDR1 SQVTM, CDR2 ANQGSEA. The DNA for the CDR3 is TGCAGCGTTGAAGGGGGGGGCGAGACCCAGTACTTC. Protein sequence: CSVEGGGETQYF.

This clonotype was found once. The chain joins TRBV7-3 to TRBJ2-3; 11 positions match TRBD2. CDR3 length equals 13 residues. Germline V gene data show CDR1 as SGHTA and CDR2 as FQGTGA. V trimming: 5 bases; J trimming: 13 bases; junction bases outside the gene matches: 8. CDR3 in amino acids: CASSPSSGRGKYF. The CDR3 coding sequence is TGTGCCAGCAGCCCAAGTAGCGGGAGGGGAAAGTATTTT.

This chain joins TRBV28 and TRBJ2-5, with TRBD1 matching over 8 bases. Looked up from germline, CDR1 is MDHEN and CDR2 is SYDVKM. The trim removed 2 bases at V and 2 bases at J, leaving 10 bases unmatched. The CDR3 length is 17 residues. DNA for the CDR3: TGTGCCAGCAGTTTACCGCCGCGGGACAGGAGACAAGAGACCCAGTACTTC. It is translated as CASSLPPRDRRQETQYF.

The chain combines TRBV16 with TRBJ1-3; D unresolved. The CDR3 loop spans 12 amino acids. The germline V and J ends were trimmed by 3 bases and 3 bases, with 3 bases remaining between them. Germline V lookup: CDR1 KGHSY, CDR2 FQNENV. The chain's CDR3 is CASSQYGNTIYF. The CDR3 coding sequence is TGTGCCAGCAGCCAGTATGGAAACACCATATATTTT.

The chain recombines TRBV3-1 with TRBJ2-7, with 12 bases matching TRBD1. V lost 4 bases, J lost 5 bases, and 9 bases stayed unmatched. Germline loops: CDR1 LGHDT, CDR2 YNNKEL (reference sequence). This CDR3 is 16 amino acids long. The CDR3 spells CASSLRAGTGGDEQYF. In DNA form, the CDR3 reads TGTGCCAGCAGCCTCAGGGCCGGGACAGGGGGCGACGAGCAGTACTTC.

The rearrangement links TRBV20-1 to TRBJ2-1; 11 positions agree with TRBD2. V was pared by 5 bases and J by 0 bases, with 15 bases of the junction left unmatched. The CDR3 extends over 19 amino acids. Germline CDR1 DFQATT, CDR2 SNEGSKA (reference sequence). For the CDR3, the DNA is TGCAGTGCTTTAGGGGGTGGGACTAGCGGCCAGAGCTCCTACAATGAGCAGTTCTTC. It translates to CSALGGGTSGQSSYNEQFF.

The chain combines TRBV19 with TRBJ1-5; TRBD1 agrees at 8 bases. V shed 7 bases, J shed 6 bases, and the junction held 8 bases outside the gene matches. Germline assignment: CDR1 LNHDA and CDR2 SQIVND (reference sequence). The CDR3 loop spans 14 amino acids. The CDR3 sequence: CASTRTGKSQPQHF. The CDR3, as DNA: TGTGCCAGTACGAGGACAGGGAAATCTCAGCCCCAGCATTTT.

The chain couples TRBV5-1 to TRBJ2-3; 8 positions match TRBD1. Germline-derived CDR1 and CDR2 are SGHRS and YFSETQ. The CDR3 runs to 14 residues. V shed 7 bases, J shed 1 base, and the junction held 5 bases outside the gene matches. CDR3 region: CASRPTGGTDTQYF. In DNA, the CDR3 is TGCGCCAGCCGGCCGACAGGGGGCACAGATACGCAGTATTTT. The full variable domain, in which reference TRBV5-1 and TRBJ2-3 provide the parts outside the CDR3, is KAGVTQTPRYLIKTRGQQVTLSCSPISGHRSVSWYQQTPGQGLQFLFEYFSETQRNKGNFPGRFSGRQFSNSRSEMNVSTLELGDSALYLCASRPTGGTDTQYFGPGTRLTVL.

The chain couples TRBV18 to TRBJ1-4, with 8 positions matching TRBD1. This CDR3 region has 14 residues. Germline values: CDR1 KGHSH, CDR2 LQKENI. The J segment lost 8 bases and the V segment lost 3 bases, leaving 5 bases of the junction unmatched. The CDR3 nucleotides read TGTGCCAGCTCACCCGGACAGGGTGACGAAAAACTGTTTTTT. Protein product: CASSPGQGDEKLFF.

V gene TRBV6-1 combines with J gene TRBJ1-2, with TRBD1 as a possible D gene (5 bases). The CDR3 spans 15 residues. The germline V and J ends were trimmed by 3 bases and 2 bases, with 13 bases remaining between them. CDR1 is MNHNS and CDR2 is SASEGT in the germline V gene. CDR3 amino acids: CASSEGPQRNYGYTF. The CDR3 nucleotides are TGTGCCAGCAGTGAGGGACCTCAGAGGAACTATGGCTACACCTTC.

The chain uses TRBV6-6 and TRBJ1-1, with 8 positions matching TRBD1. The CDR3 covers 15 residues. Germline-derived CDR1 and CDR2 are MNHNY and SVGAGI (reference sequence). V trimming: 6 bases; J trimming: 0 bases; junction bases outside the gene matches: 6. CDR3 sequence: CASSGQGGLNTEAFF. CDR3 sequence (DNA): TGTGCCAGCAGCGGACAGGGTGGATTGAACACTGAAGCTTTCTTT.

The CDR3 DNA sequence: TGTGCCAGCGGAATTAGCAATCAGCCCCAGCATTTT. It specifies CASGISNQPQHF. V and J are TRBV12-3 or TRBV12-4 and TRBJ1-5, with D hard to call. V was shortened by 8 bases and J by 0 bases, with 5 bases between the two germline ends. CDR3 length: 12 residues.

The CDR3 DNA reads TGTGCCAGCAGCCCCACCGGGACTAGGGACAATGAGCAGTTCTTC. Residues: CASSPTGTRDNEQFF. The chain couples TRBV27 to TRBJ2-1; 8 bases are a match to TRBD2. Trimming cost V 6 bases and J 5 bases; bases outside gene matches: 9. Germline CDR1 reads MNHEY; CDR2 reads SMNVEV (reference sequence). CDR3 length: 15 residues.

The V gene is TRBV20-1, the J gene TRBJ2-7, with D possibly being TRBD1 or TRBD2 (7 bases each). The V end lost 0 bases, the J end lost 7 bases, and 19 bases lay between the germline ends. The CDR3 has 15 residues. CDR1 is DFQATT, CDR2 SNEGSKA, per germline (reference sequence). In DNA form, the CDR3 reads TGCAGTGCTAGAGAACCCGGCAGGGGGGGTAGGGAGCAGTACTTC. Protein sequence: CSAREPGRGGREQYF.